This T cell receptor beta chain was recovered during a study of blood T cell repertoires in COVID-19. Study at large: There were acute and convalescent COVID-19 samples, and they came from the United States, Italy and Spain. From T cells, B-cell-depleted T cells, or PBMCs came the material, which was cDNA or gDNA.

Original handling: By means of reference gene primer amplification, nucleated cell counts were estimated. Profiled with immunoSEQ multiplex PCR; TCRdb holds only in-frame clones, not every one. V, J and clone size are taken as reported in that table, and D and trimming were inferred from the DNA itself. This sample has about 290,000 clones, with roughly 91% found just once. Sample: peripheral blood. The receptor comes from a man aged 40-50 years with acute or convalescent COVID-19.

CDR3 in DNA: TGTGCCAGCAGCCCGTGGACAGGGCCCTACGAGCAGTACTTC. As protein: CASSPWTGPYEQYF. The chain has TRBV5-4 and TRBJ2-7, with TRBD1 matching 8 bases. V dropped 4 bases and J dropped 2; count of bases not matched to a gene: 5. This CDR3 comprises 14 residues. Germline loops: CDR1 SGHNT, CDR2 YYREEE (reference sequence).